A selection of T cell receptor beta chains follows, all from one sample in a study of regulatory T cells in long-lasting Graves disease. TCRdb reanalysed the multiplex PCR reads using MiXCR and keeps one entry per CDR3 protein. The sample consists of approximately 690,000 distinct CDR3 sequences, 30% of them appearing once. The sample here was peripheral blood mononuclear cells (PBMCs), taken when the disease was refractory, from a patient treated with antithyroid drugs. The origin of the receptors is a female donor with Graves disease. CDR3s include the opening cysteine and the closing phenylalanine or tryptophan. The D gene is left open where the match is weak. Part of the rows lack a size; the others show once, few, many or a class for expanded clones.

clone_size j_call v_call d_call cdr3_aa cdr3_nt
many TRBJ2-5 TRBV2 NA CASSEGRQGETQYF TGTGCCAGCAGTGAAGGGAGGCAGGGTGAGACCCAGTACTTC
NA TRBJ2-5 TRBV12-5 NA CASGSQNRFATQYF TGTGCTAGTGGGAGCCAAAACAGGTTTGCGACCCAGTACTTC
NA TRBJ2-2 TRBV7-3 TRBD2 CASSLRTSGGTGELFF TGTGCCAGCAGCCTAAGGACTAGCGGGGGCACCGGGGAGCTGTTTTTT
NA TRBJ2-7 TRBV19 NA CASSITAGSGSYEQYF TGTGCCAGTAGTATAACCGCCGGTTCAGGGTCCTACGAGCAGTACTTC
many TRBJ2-7 TRBV2 NA CASGPLDSFSYEQYF TGTGCCAGCGGCCCCTTAGACAGTTTCTCCTACGAGCAGTACTTC
few TRBJ2-5 TRBV29-1 NA CSGAGAGEAQYF TGCAGCGGAGCGGGTGCCGGGGAGGCCCAGTACTTC
many TRBJ1-2 TRBV2 TRBD1 CASRLISGTGTYGYTF TGTGCCAGCAGACTCATAAGTGGGACAGGGACCTATGGCTACACCTTC
few TRBJ1-5 TRBV6-1 NA CASSEEQPFGNQPQHF TGTGCCAGCAGTGAGGAACAACCCTTTGGCAATCAGCCCCAGCATTTT
few TRBJ1-1 TRBV27 TRBD1 CASSRTGMPEAFF TGTGCCAGCAGTAGGACAGGGATGCCTGAAGCTTTCTTT
NA TRBJ1-2 TRBV5-6 TRBD1 CASSEQGAYRYGYTF TGTGCCAGCAGCGAACAGGGGGCCTATCGATATGGCTACACCTTC
NA TRBJ2-3 TRBV11-2 NA CASSQPDTQYF TGTGCCAGCAGCCAGCCGGATACGCAGTATTTT
few TRBJ1-1 TRBV7-9 NA CASSYGVGRGVTEAFF TGTGCCAGCAGCTACGGAGTGGGCAGGGGAGTGACTGAAGCTTTCTTT
many TRBJ1-4 TRBV6-1 NA CASSESGGGTNEKLFF TGTGCCAGCAGTGAGAGTGGAGGCGGAACTAATGAAAAACTGTTTTTT
NA TRBJ1-2 TRBV28 NA CASHRQENYGYTF TGTGCCAGCCACCGACAGGAGAACTATGGCTACACCTTC
NA TRBJ1-6 TRBV2 NA CASSRDREGNSPLHF TGTGCCAGCAGTCGGGACCGCGAGGGGAATTCACCCCTCCACTTT
once TRBJ1-6 TRBV12-3/TRBV12-4 NA CASVLSGNSPLHF TGTGCCAGCGTACTCTCGGGGAATTCACCCCTCCACTTT
many TRBJ2-3 TRBV5-1 NA CASSLATDTQYF TGCGCCAGCAGCTTGGCCACAGATACGCAGTATTTT
NA TRBJ2-7 TRBV19 TRBD1 CASSEDRGREQYF TGTGCCAGTAGTGAGGACAGGGGGCGCGAGCAGTACTTC
NA TRBJ2-5 TRBV6-2/TRBV6-3 NA CASSYRAGETQYF TGTGCCAGCAGTTACAGGGCCGGGGAGACCCAGTACTTC
NA TRBJ1-4 TRBV18 TRBD1 CASSPSPGQATNEKLFF TGTGCCAGCTCACCATCCCCGGGACAGGCAACTAATGAAAAACTGTTTTTT
few TRBJ1-2 TRBV28 TRBD1 CASSYTGTGVGYGYTF TGTGCCAGCAGCTATACCGGGACAGGGGTTGGCTATGGCTACACCTTC
few TRBJ1-2 TRBV29-1 NA CSVEVDSDYGYTF TGCAGCGTTGAAGTTGACTCCGACTATGGCTACACCTTC
many TRBJ2-7 TRBV6-1 TRBD2 CASSEVGTRGEQYF TGTGCCAGCAGTGAAGTTGGGACTAGAGGCGAGCAGTACTTC
NA TRBJ2-7 TRBV2 NA CASSPSSATYEQYF TGTGCCAGCAGTCCCTCTTCCGCGACCTACGAGCAGTACTTC
few TRBJ1-2 TRBV20-1 NA CSAMTGRGNGYTF TGCAGTGCAATGACGGGGCGGGGGAACGGCTACACCTTC
NA TRBJ1-1 TRBV29-1 NA CSVVEGYTEAFF TGCAGCGTTGTAGAAGGGTACACTGAAGCTTTCTTT
NA TRBJ2-1 TRBV20-1 TRBD2 CSAGTSGSREQFF TGCAGTGCTGGGACTAGCGGGAGTCGTGAGCAGTTCTTC
NA TRBJ1-6 TRBV6-1 NA CASRSTRNYNSPLHF TGTGCCAGCAGAAGTACCAGAAACTATAATTCACCCCTCCACTTT
NA TRBJ1-1 TRBV29-1 NA CSVEVGHGNTEAFF TGCAGCGTTGAAGTGGGACACGGGAACACTGAAGCTTTCTTT
NA TRBJ1-4 TRBV5-1 NA CASSFNGEKLFF TGCGCCAGCAGCTTTAATGGTGAAAAACTGTTTTTT
NA TRBJ2-2 TRBV20-1 TRBD2 CSADSGKVRTGELFF TGCAGTGCTGACAGCGGGAAAGTGCGCACCGGGGAGCTGTTTTTT
many TRBJ2-7 TRBV2 TRBD1 CASIPDRGHEQYF TGTGCCAGCATCCCTGACAGGGGCCACGAGCAGTACTTC
NA TRBJ1-6 TRBV20-1 NA CSAPGALSSYNSPLHF TGCAGTGCTCCAGGGGCCCTTAGCTCCTATAATTCACCCCTCCACTTT
NA TRBJ2-1 TRBV12-3/TRBV12-4 NA CASNKGLNEQFF TGTGCCAGCAATAAGGGACTGAATGAGCAGTTCTTC
NA TRBJ2-7 TRBV5-1 TRBD1 CASSHKTGVPYEQYF TGCGCCAGCAGCCATAAGACAGGGGTCCCCTACGAGCAGTACTTC